This T cell receptor (beta chain) was retrieved from a study of blood T cell repertoires in COVID-19. About the study: Acute and convalescent COVID-19 specimens originated in the United States, Italy and Spain. T cells, B-cell-depleted T cells, or PBMCs supplied cDNA or gDNA.

TCRdb's copy holds only in-frame clones and misses some; the assay was immunoSEQ multiplex PCR. The sample lists some 230,000 clones, about 86% occurring once. J was trimmed by 4 bases and V by 3 bases; bases with no gene match: 7. CDR1 and CDR2 (germline): SGHTA, FQGTGA. The CDR3 spans 16 residues. The receptor's source is a woman aged 25 to 39 who had recovered from COVID-19. The V call is TRBV7-3, the J call TRBJ1-3; 9 nucleotides agree with TRBD1. Source material: peripheral blood. CDR3 DNA: TGTGCCAGCAGCTTTGACGGGACAGGGACCGGAAACACCATATATTTT. Translating gives CASSFDGTGTGNTIYF.